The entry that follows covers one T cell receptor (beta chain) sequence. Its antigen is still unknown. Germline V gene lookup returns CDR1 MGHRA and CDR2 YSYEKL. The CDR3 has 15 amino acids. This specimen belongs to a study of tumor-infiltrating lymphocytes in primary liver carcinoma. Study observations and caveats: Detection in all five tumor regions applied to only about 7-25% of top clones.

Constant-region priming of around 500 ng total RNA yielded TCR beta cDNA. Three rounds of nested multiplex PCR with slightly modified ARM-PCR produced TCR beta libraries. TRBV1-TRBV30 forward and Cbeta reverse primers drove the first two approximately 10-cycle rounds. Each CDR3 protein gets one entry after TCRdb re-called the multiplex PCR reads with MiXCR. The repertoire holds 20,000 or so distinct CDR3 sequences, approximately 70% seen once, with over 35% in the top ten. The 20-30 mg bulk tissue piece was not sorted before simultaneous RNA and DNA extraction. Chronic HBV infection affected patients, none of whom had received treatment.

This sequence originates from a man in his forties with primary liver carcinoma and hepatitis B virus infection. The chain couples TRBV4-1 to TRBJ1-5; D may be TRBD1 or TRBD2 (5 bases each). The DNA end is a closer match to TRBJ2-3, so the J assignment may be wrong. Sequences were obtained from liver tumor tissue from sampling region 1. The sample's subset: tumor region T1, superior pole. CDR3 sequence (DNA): TGCGCCAGCAGCCAAGATCATGGGGGAAATCACTCCCAGTATTTT. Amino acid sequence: CASSQDHGGNHSQYF.